This entry lists 24 T cell receptor beta chains sequenced from one sample in a study of regulatory T cells in long-lasting Graves disease. The time point denotes: newly diagnosed GD, antithyroid drugs for less than 3 months. With RNA extracted from PBMCs as input, the TCR library was made. TCR beta libraries were built with iRepertoire HTBI primers and Arm-PCR of CDR3 regions. TCRdb re-called the multiplex PCR reads through MiXCR, storing one row per CDR3 protein. The sample carries approximately 400,000 distinct CDR3 sequences, approximately 15% recorded once. The data were also submitted as part of a second study, on T cells in Graves' hyperthyroidism and ophthalmopathy.

Sequencing was performed on peripheral blood mononuclear cells (PBMCs), taken at new diagnosis, from a patient treated with antithyroid drugs. The receptors here all came from a woman aged 25 to 39 with Graves disease.

This clonotype occurred many times. The chain uses TRBV5-5 and TRBJ2-3, with D unresolved. The CDR3 loop spans 13 amino acids. Germline V gives CDR1 SGHKS, CDR2 YYEKEE (reference sequence). Trimming took 2 bases from V and 2 from J, leaving 6 bases between them. The CDR3, as DNA: TGTGCCAGCAGCTTTGAAGCCACAGATACGCAGTATTTT. This sequence encodes CASSFEATDTQYF.

This clonotype was seen at least ten times. The rearrangement uses TRBV7-9 and TRBJ2-7; 7 positions match TRBD2. V lost 1 base to trimming and J lost 2 bases; unmatched junction nucleotides: 5. The germline CDR1 and CDR2 sequences are SEHNR and FQNEAQ (reference sequence). The CDR3 sequence is 15 residues long. The CDR3 region has the DNA TGTGCCAGCAGCTTAGTGTCTAGCGGAGCCTACGAGCAGTACTTC. This encodes CASSLVSSGAYEQYF.

This clonotype came up many times. This chain uses TRBV14 with TRBJ2-1; D is unclear. Germline V gene lookup returns CDR1 SGHDN and CDR2 FVKESK. The CDR3 loop spans 12 amino acids. V dropped 0 bases and J dropped 10 bases, with 7 bases sitting between them. CDR3 DNA sequence: TGTGCCAGCAGCCAAGATCCCAGCGAGCAGTTCTTC. Its translation is CASSQDPSEQFF.

On this clonotype: This may stem from a read error, because a much larger clone lies one nucleotide away. V usage is TRBV29-1 and J usage is TRBJ2-7, with D perhaps matching TRBD1 (5 bases). The CDR3 totals 13 residues. Per germline, CDR1 SQVTM and CDR2 ANQGSEA. Trimming shortened V by 4 bases and J by 2 bases, and 12 bases separated the two germline ends. CDR3 residues: CSVVPSRAYEQYF. CDR3 sequence (DNA): TGCAGCGTTGTCCCCAGCAGGGCCTACGAGCAGTACTTC.

This clonotype was detected many times. The chain uses TRBV30 and TRBJ2-2; D is unclear. The V and J ends lost 0 bases and 1 base respectively, with 3 bases between them. The length of the CDR3 is 13 residues. From germline, CDR1 is GTSNPN and CDR2 SVGIG (reference sequence). CDR3 protein: CAWSVRNTGELFF. CDR3 bases: TGTGCCTGGAGTGTACGGAACACCGGGGAGCTGTTTTTT.

Of note for this clonotype: A read error may account for a junction end that differs from germline. This chain's CDR3 is CASSYSMIGENTQYF. The CDR3 region has the DNA TGTGCCAGCAGTTACTCTATGATAGGGGAAAACACTCAGTACTTC. The chain joins TRBV6-5 to TRBJ2-4; D possibly corresponds to TRBD1 (5 bases). Germline V lookup: CDR1 MNHEY, CDR2 SVGAGI. CDR3 size: 15 residues.

For this clonotype: A clone one base away is much larger, so this may be a read error. V and J are TRBV5-1 and TRBJ2-1; D might be TRBD2 (5 bases). The CDR3 extends over 14 amino acids. V was clipped by 3 bases and J by 4 bases, with 11 bases between them. Looked up from germline, CDR1 is SGHRS and CDR2 is YFSETQ. The CDR3 bases are TGCGCCAGCAGCTGGACTGACATTTACAATGAGCAGTTCTTC. This sequence encodes CASSWTDIYNEQFF. The full variable domain, completed using reference TRBV5-1 and TRBJ2-1, is KAGVTQTPRYLIKTRGQQVTLSCSPISGHRSVSWYQQTPGQGLQFLFEYFSETQRNKGNFPGRFSGRQFSNSRSEMNVSTLELGDSALYLCASSWTDIYNEQFFGPGTRLTVL.

This clonotype was observed at least ten times. The chain links TRBV12-3 or TRBV12-4 to TRBJ2-3, with TRBD2 matching 7 bases. The CDR3 spans 15 residues. Trimming at V came to 0 bases and at J to 3 bases, leaving 3 bases not matched to a gene. This CDR3 reads CASSLAGGQTDTQYF. As DNA, the CDR3 is TGTGCCAGCAGTTTAGCGGGAGGGCAGACAGATACGCAGTATTTT.

This clonotype has at least ten counts. The J gene is TRBJ2-3, the V gene TRBV24-1; D remains unclear. The germline V gene has CDR1 KGHDR and CDR2 SFDVKD. Trimming shortened V by 1 base and J by 4 bases, and 11 bases separated the two germline ends. The CDR3 extends over 15 amino acids. CDR3 nucleotides: TGTGCCACCAGTGATTTAGCAGTGGGGTCAGATACGCAGTATTTT. This encodes CATSDLAVGSDTQYF.

This clonotype was recorded at least ten times. This rearrangement joins TRBV7-2 to TRBJ1-1; D gene unclear. Germline V gene data show CDR1 as SGHTA and CDR2 as FQGNSA. With 0 bases removed from V and 11 bases from J, the gap between germline ends came to 16 bases. The CDR3 sequence is 14 residues long. The CDR3 reads CASSLAEKSKRAFF. The CDR3, as DNA: TGTGCCAGCAGCTTAGCCGAGAAATCAAAACGCGCTTTCTTT.

J is TRBJ2-5 and V is TRBV29-1; possibly TRBD1 for D (6 bases). Per the germline V gene, CDR1 is SQVTM and CDR2 is ANQGSEA. Trimming shortened V by 5 bases and J by 6 bases, and 19 bases separated the two germline ends. The CDR3 contains 14 residues. The CDR3 DNA reads as TGCAGCGTTACCAACCAGGGGCTAGGACAGACCCAGTACTTC. It yields the protein CSVTNQGLGQTQYF.

This clonotype was found many times. The chain recombines TRBV7-2 with TRBJ2-5; no firm D call. The germline V and J ends were trimmed by 5 bases and 5 bases, with 21 bases remaining between them. Germline-derived CDR1 and CDR2 are SGHTA and FQGNSA. CDR3 size: 16 residues. CDR3 coding DNA: TGTGCCAGCAGCCGGGCGATGGGTGGCTTGGGGGAGACCCAGTACTTC. Protein product: CASSRAMGGLGETQYF.

This clonotype was seen ten or more times. The chain combines TRBV11-2 with TRBJ2-4; TRBD1 agrees at 7 bases. J was trimmed by 2 bases and V by 1 base; bases with no gene match: 5. Germline V lookup: CDR1 SGHAT, CDR2 FQNNGV. The CDR3 covers 16 residues. CDR3 region: CASSLVQGVSKNIQYF. The CDR3 DNA reads as TGTGCCAGCAGCTTAGTTCAGGGGGTGTCCAAAAACATTCAGTACTTC.

This clonotype was counted at least ten times. This chain connects TRBV7-9 to TRBJ1-1; no clear D. Trimming shortened V by 5 bases and J by 1 base, and 11 bases separated the two germline ends. This CDR3 is built from 14 residues. Germline CDR1 SEHNR, CDR2 FQNEAQ (reference sequence). The CDR3 DNA sequence: TGTGCCAGCAGCGCGGATGCGCGGAACACTGAAGCTTTCTTT. Protein sequence: CASSADARNTEAFF.

This clonotype was recorded many times. The chain is built from TRBV18 and TRBJ2-1; D might be TRBD1 (5 bases). The germline V gene has CDR1 KGHSH and CDR2 LQKENI. Deletions cut 2 bases from V and 6 bases from J, with 14 bases between. The CDR3 is 15 amino acids. CDR3 DNA sequence: TGTGCCAGCTCACCAGTTCAGGGTTTCTCCAATGAGCAGTTCTTC. Its translation is CASSPVQGFSNEQFF. The full variable domain, completed using reference TRBV18 and TRBJ2-1, is NAGVMQNPRHLVRRRGQEARLRCSPMKGHSHVYWYRQLPEEGLKFMVYLQKENIIDESGMPKERFSAEFPKEGPSILRIQQVVRGDSAAYFCASSPVQGFSNEQFFGPGTRLTVL.

This clonotype was counted only a few times. This sequence may be a read error, since a much larger clone differs from it by one base. This rearrangement joins TRBV11-3 to TRBJ2-7, with TRBD2 matching over 10 bases. The CDR3 sequence is 17 residues long. Trimming at V came to 1 base and at J to 7 bases, leaving 13 bases not matched to a gene. CDR1 and CDR2 from the germline V gene are SGHNT and YENEEA. In DNA, the CDR3 is TGTGCCAGCAGCTTAGGCCTAGCGGGAGTGCCAGGGGATGAGCAGTACTTC. As protein: CASSLGLAGVPGDEQYF.

This clonotype came up many times. This chain joins TRBV5-4 and TRBJ1-4; D is uncertain. V shed 4 bases and J shed 2 bases, with 12 bases lying between them. Germline lookup yields CDR1 SGHNT and CDR2 YYREEE (reference sequence). The CDR3 is 15 residues long. The CDR3 DNA is TGTGCCAGCAGCGGGCCGACCGGGACTAATGAAAAACTGTTTTTT. It codes for CASSGPTGTNEKLFF.

In this sample, this clonotype turned up many times. The chain carries TRBV6-2 or TRBV6-3 and TRBJ2-1; D assignment may be TRBD1 or TRBD2 (7 bases each). V gave up 1 base and J gave up 2 bases, with 15 bases separating them. The germline gives CDR1 MNHEY, CDR2 SVGEGT. This CDR3 has 17 residues. The CDR3, as DNA: TGTGCCAGCAGTTACTTCCAAGCGGGACAGCCCTACAATGAGCAGTTCTTC. This codes for CASSYFQAGQPYNEQFF.

This clonotype was seen a handful of times. This sequence joins TRBV3-1 and TRBJ2-3; TRBD2 matches at 9 bases. CDR1 is LGHDT, CDR2 YNNKEL, per germline (reference sequence). V lost 0 bases, J lost 1 base, and 5 bases stayed unmatched. The CDR3 has 17 amino acids. The CDR3 loop is CASSQDAGGGRTDTQYF. CDR3 coding DNA: TGTGCCAGCAGCCAAGATGCGGGGGGGGGCCGCACAGATACGCAGTATTTT.

This clonotype was observed a few times. The genes are TRBV6-1 and TRBJ1-4; 7 nucleotides align to TRBD1. Trimming took 5 bases from V and 8 from J; bases not matched to a gene: 8. From germline, CDR1 is MNHNS and CDR2 SASEGT. The CDR3 has 14 residues. The CDR3 region is CASSRQGGDEKLFF. DNA for the CDR3: TGTGCCAGCAGTCGACAGGGAGGGGACGAAAAACTGTTTTTT.

This clonotype has at least ten counts. The chain employs TRBV7-2 and TRBJ1-5; TRBD1 matches at 7 bases. This CDR3 spans 17 amino acids. Germline lookup yields CDR1 SGHTA and CDR2 FQGNSA. Losses at the gene ends were 1 base for V and 3 bases for J; bases not matched to a gene: 9. The CDR3 region has the DNA TGTGCCAGCAGCTTAGAGCCCGCGACAGGGTCCAATCAGCCCCAGCATTTT. Translating gives CASSLEPATGSNQPQHF.

This clonotype was counted a few times. The chain employs TRBV24-1 and TRBJ2-5; 9 bases match TRBD2. The germline V gene encodes CDR1 KGHDR and CDR2 SFDVKD. V lost 7 bases, J lost 5 bases, and 7 bases stayed unmatched. The CDR3 covers 14 residues. CDR3 protein: CATRASGMGETQYF. Here the CDR3 DNA reads TGTGCCACCAGGGCTAGCGGGATGGGGGAGACCCAGTACTTC.

This clonotype was counted only a few times. This chain uses TRBV5-8 with TRBJ1-1; D is unresolved. The CDR3 extends over 15 amino acids. V gave up 3 bases and J gave up 5 bases, with 17 bases separating them. Germline CDR1 reads SGHTS; CDR2 reads YDEGEE. The CDR3 loop is CASSSYSGGRTEAFF. In DNA, the CDR3 is TGTGCCAGCAGCTCCTATTCCGGTGGGCGGACTGAAGCTTTCTTT.

This clonotype came up many times. The chain employs TRBV11-3 and TRBJ2-1, with D possibly TRBD1 on 6 matching bases. V was trimmed by 3 bases and J by 0 bases, leaving 12 bases between them. This CDR3 spans 16 amino acids. Per germline, CDR1 SGHNT and CDR2 YENEEA. CDR3 DNA: TGTGCCAGCAGCTTGAACAGGGCCAGCTCCTACAATGAGCAGTTCTTC. The encoded protein is CASSLNRASSYNEQFF.